Listed below are T cell receptor beta chains from one sample, sequenced in a study of blood T cell repertoires in COVID-19. Here immunoSEQ multiplex PCR was the method, and the copy in TCRdb shows in-frame clones only, minus some. Of about 220,000 clones listed, around 83% are singletons. The sample was peripheral blood. The receptor set was obtained from a man aged 50 to 59 who had recovered from COVID-19. Each CDR3 is given with its conserved first and last residue. A D gene is named only where the DNA matches it firmly. A clone size is listed for some rows: how often the clone was seen (once, few, many), or a class if it is expanded.

>TRBV11-3|NA|TRBJ2-1|NA
TGTGCCAGCAGCCCTGGGGGCGATGAGCAGTTCTTC
CASSPGGDEQFF
>TRBV19|TRBD2|TRBJ2-1|NA
TGTGCCAGTAGTAACAGTGGGAGGGCCCACAATGAGCAGTTCTTC
CASSNSGRAHNEQFF
>TRBV27|TRBD2|TRBJ2-1|NA
TGTGCCAGCAGTTTCCGGGCGGGAGGGCCGTACAATGAGCAGTTCTTC
CASSFRAGGPYNEQFF
>TRBV7-2|TRBD1|TRBJ1-1|NA
TGTGCCAGCAGCTCAGGGGGGAACACTGAAGCTTTCTTT
CASSSGGNTEAFF
>TRBV7-7|TRBD2|TRBJ2-5|NA
TGTGCCAGCAGCTTTAGCGGGAGCGAGACCCAGTACTTC
CASSFSGSETQYF
>TRBV6-5|TRBD1|TRBJ1-5|NA
TGTGCCAGCAGTAACGCTGGACAGGGCGGTCAGCCCCAGCATTTT
CASSNAGQGGQPQHF
>TRBV5-1|NA|TRBJ1-1|few
TGCGCCAGCAGCTTGGGGGGAGGGACTAATCTGAACACTGAAGCTTTCTTT
CASSLGGGTNLNTEAFF
>TRBV28|NA|TRBJ2-3|NA
TGTGCCAGCAGCTTGGGCTACAGAACAGATACGCAGTATTTT
CASSLGYRTDTQYF
>TRBV6-6|NA|TRBJ1-3|NA
TGTGCCAGCATGTCTTACTCTGGAAACACCATATATTTT
CASMSYSGNTIYF
>TRBV19|NA|TRBJ2-5|NA
TGTGCCAGTAGTTGGACACGCCAAGAGACCCAGTACTTC
CASSWTRQETQYF
>TRBV5-3|TRBD1|TRBJ2-7|NA
TGTGCCAGAAGCTTGCCCGGACAGGGGTTCAACGAGCAGTACTTC
CARSLPGQGFNEQYF
>TRBV5-1|NA|TRBJ2-7|NA
TGCGCCAGCAGCATTGACAGGAGGAGCGAGCAGTACTTC
CASSIDRRSEQYF
>TRBV5-5|TRBD1|TRBJ1-1|few
TGTGCCAGCAGGTTCGGGACAGCTTACACTGAAGCTTTCTTT
CASRFGTAYTEAFF
>TRBV28|TRBD2|TRBJ2-1|NA
TGTGCCAGCAGTCCCGGACTAGCGGGTGAGCAGTTCTTC
CASSPGLAGEQFF
>TRBV28|NA|TRBJ2-1|NA
TGTGCCACCGCGGGCCTGGAGCAGTTCTTC
CATAGLEQFF
>TRBV6-5|TRBD2|TRBJ2-1|NA
TGTGCCAGCAGTTACTCCAGTCTAGCGGGTGCTCTCTTC
CASSYSSLAGALF
>TRBV27|TRBD2|TRBJ2-1|NA
TGTGCCAGCAGCCACTGGGGGGGTTCCTACAATGAGCAGTTCTTC
CASSHWGGSYNEQFF
>TRBV6-5|NA|TRBJ1-5|few
TGTGCCAGCACCACCAGTCGGGATCAGCCCCAGCATTTT
CASTTSRDQPQHF
>TRBV7-9|TRBD2|TRBJ2-5|NA
TGTGCCAGCAGCTTGCTGGAACTAGCGGGGATCCGGTGGGAGACCCAGTACTTC
CASSLLELAGIRWETQYF
>TRBV21-1|NA|TRBJ2-3|NA
TGTGCCAGCAGCTTCCGGACTAGCGGGAGTGGTAAAGGCACAGATACGCAGTATTTT
CASSFRTSGSGKGTDTQYF
>TRBV28|NA|TRBJ2-2|once
TGTGCCAGCAGTCCTCGCGGGGCGGGCACCGGGGAGCTGTTTTTT
CASSPRGAGTGELFF
>TRBV18|TRBD2|TRBJ2-3|few
TGTGCCAGCTCACCAGGACTAGCTAGCACAGATACGCAGTATTTT
CASSPGLASTDTQYF
>TRBV7-9|NA|TRBJ2-7|NA
TGTGCCAGCAGCTCTATAGACAGGACTTACGAGCAGTACTTC
CASSSIDRTYEQYF
>TRBV7-9|TRBD2|TRBJ2-1|NA
TGTGCCAGCAGCTCGGGGCCTCTAGCGGGAGACTTTAATGAGCAGTTCTTC
CASSSGPLAGDFNEQFF
>TRBV19|TRBD2|TRBJ2-7|NA
TGTGCCAGTAGTAAAGGCGGGAGTGGCGAGCAGTACTTC
CASSKGGSGEQYF
>TRBV4-1|NA|TRBJ1-6|NA
TGCGCCAGCACCGGACAGTTTAATTCACCCCTCCACTTT
CASTGQFNSPLHF
>TRBV5-1|TRBD1|TRBJ1-5|NA
TGCGCCAGCAGCTTGACAGGGGATCAGCCCCAGCATTTT
CASSLTGDQPQHF
>TRBV10-2|NA|TRBJ2-7|NA
TGCGCCAGCACGGTGGGACTCGCGACCTACGAGCAGTACTTC
CASTVGLATYEQYF
>TRBV18|NA|TRBJ1-3|NA
TGTGCCAGCTTCAATCAGGGGAGAGTCAACACCATATATTTT
CASFNQGRVNTIYF
>TRBV29-1|TRBD1|TRBJ1-2|NA
TGCAGCATACCAGACCGGGACAGTCTCGGCTACACCTTC
CSIPDRDSLGYTF
>TRBV7-6|NA|TRBJ1-5|NA
TGTGCCAGCAGCCCAGAGTCGGGTTTCAATCAGCCCCAGCATTTT
CASSPESGFNQPQHF
>TRBV27|NA|TRBJ2-7|NA
TGTGCCAGCAGTCGCAAAACCCCCCGGGAATCCCCCTACGAGCAGTACTTC
CASSRKTPRESPYEQYF
>TRBV27|NA|TRBJ1-3|NA
TGTGCCAGCAGTTCCCAGGGTGCTGGAAACACCATATATTTT
CASSSQGAGNTIYF
>TRBV7-2|TRBD2|TRBJ2-7|NA
TGTGCCAGCAGCTTTGCCCGGACTAGCGGGACATACGAGCAGTACTTC
CASSFARTSGTYEQYF
>TRBV5-1|NA|TRBJ2-2|few
TGCGCCAGCAGCTCGAGGCCGTCCGGGGAGCTGTTTTTT
CASSSRPSGELFF
>TRBV28|NA|TRBJ1-1|NA
TGTGCCAGCAGACCTCAGGAGAACACTGAAGCTTTCTTT
CASRPQENTEAFF
>TRBV19|TRBD1|TRBJ1-1|NA
TGTGCCAGTAGTATAGACAGGGGGCGCTTGGACACTGAAGCTTTCTTT
CASSIDRGRLDTEAFF
>TRBV28|TRBD1|TRBJ2-6|NA
TGTGCCAGCCTGGGACAGTCCTCCGGGGCCAACGTCCTGACTTTC
CASLGQSSGANVLTF
>TRBV28|TRBD1|TRBJ1-6|NA
TGTGCCAGCAGTTTATTTATCGGGACAGCAAATTCACCCCTCCACTTT
CASSLFIGTANSPLHF
>TRBV21-1|NA|TRBJ2-2|NA
TGTGCCAGCAGCAAAGAAGGGGGACAGTTATTTTTT
CASSKEGGQLFF
>TRBV5-4|TRBD1|TRBJ1-4|NA
TGTGCCAGCAGCCAAGGACAGGGCGGTGAAAAACTGTTTTTT
CASSQGQGGEKLFF
>TRBV28|TRBD1|TRBJ2-4|NA
TGTGCCAGCAGTTTATCAGGGACAGGTCCACACATTCAGTACTTC
CASSLSGTGPHIQYF
>TRBV27|TRBD1|TRBJ2-7|NA
TGTGCCAGCAGTCCACCTGGGACAGGGAGCTACGAGCAGTACTTC
CASSPPGTGSYEQYF
>TRBV5-5|NA|TRBJ1-1|NA
TGTGCCAGCAGAATTACAGCTGATGAAGCTTTCTTT
CASRITADEAFF
>TRBV7-2|NA|TRBJ2-5|NA
TGTGCCAGCAGCCCACCGGGACTGCCGAGGGAGACCCAGTACTTC
CASSPPGLPRETQYF
>TRBV11-2|TRBD2|TRBJ2-1|NA
TGTGCCAGCAGCCGATCAAGGACTAGGTTCTCTGGGGATGAGCAGTTCTTC
CASSRSRTRFSGDEQFF
>TRBV29-1|NA|TRBJ1-1|NA
TGCAGCGTCGCGACAGGTCCCTCGGCTTTCTTT
CSVATGPSAFF
>TRBV4-2|NA|TRBJ2-5|NA
TGTGCCAGCAGCCAAGGGCCAAACCAAGAGACCCAGTACTTC
CASSQGPNQETQYF
>TRBV10-1|NA|TRBJ2-1|NA
TGCGCCAGCAGTGAGTCCACTAGAACCAATGAGCAGTTCTTC
CASSESTRTNEQFF
>TRBV7-9|TRBD1|TRBJ2-2|NA
TGTACTTCCAGGGGGCTGGCCGGGGAGCTGTTTTTT
CTSRGLAGELFF
>TRBV6-6|TRBD1|TRBJ1-1|NA
TGTGCCAGCAGAATACCGGGACAGAGGTGGGCTGAAGCTTTCTTT
CASRIPGQRWAEAFF
>TRBV27|TRBD1|TRBJ1-2|NA
TGTGCCAGCAGTTCTCGGGACAGGGCCCCCTATGGCTACACCTTC
CASSSRDRAPYGYTF